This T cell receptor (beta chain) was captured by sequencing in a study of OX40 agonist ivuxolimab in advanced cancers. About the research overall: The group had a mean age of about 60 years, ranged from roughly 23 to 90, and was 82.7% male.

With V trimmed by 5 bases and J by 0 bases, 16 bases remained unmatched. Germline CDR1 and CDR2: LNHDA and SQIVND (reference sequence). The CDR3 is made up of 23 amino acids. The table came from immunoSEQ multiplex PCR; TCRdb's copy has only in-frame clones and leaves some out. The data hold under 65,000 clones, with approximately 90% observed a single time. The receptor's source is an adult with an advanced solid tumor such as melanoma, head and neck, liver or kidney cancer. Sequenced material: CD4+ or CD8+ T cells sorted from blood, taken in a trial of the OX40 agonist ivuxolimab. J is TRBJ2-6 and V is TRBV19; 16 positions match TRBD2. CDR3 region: CASSPPGLGLAGGASSGANVLTF. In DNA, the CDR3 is TGTGCCAGTAGTCCCCCAGGGTTGGGACTAGCGGGAGGGGCTAGCTCTGGGGCCAACGTCCTGACTTTC.